The clone carrying this T cell receptor beta chain was found many times. The antigen is not known. The data derive from a study of response to subunit inactivated influenza vaccine. MiXCR, applied by TCRdb to the RT-PCR reads, yields one record per CDR3 protein. The table shows more than 700,000 distinct CDR3 sequences, with 20% to 25% occurring only once. Overall study findings and caveats: The authors suggested that every seasonal influenza vaccination recruits few new T cells.

The clonotype was recovered from a man aged 50-59 years who received an inactivated influenza vaccine. The sequences come from PBMCs from blood, collected roughly 5 days after vaccination.

The CDR3 is CASSLGQNQPQHF. DNA for the CDR3: TGTGCCAGCAGCTTAGGGCAGAATCAGCCCCAGCATTTT. This chain joins TRBV7-2 and TRBJ1-5; D not resolved. CDR3 length: 13 amino acids. Trimming pared 1 base from V and 4 bases from J, leaving 5 bases between. Germline V gene lookup returns CDR1 SGHTA and CDR2 FQGNSA.